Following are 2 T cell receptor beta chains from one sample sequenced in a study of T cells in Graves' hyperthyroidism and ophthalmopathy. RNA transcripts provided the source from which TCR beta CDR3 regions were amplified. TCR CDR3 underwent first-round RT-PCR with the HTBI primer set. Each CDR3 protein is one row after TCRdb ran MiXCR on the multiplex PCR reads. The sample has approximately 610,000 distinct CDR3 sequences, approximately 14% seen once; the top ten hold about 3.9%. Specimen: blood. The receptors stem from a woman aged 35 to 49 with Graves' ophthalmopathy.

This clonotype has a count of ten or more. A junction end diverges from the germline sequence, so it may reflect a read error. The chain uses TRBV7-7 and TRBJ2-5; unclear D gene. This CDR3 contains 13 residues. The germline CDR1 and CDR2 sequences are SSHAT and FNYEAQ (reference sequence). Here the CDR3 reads CASSSLVWETQYF. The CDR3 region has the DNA TGTGCTAGCAGCTCTCTGGTGTGGGAGACCCAGTACTTC.

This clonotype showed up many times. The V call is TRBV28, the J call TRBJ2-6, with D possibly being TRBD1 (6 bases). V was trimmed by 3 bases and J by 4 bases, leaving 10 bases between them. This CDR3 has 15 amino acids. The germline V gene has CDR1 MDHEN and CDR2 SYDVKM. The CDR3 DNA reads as TGTGCCAGCAGTTTCCACAGGGTCGGGGCCAACGTCCTGACTTTC. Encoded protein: CASSFHRVGANVLTF.